The clone carrying this T cell receptor beta chain was seen repeatedly, ten times or more. The CDR3 is 15 residues long. The V end was cut by 7 bases, the J end by 6 bases, with 19 bases between. Germline CDR1 SGHVS, CDR2 FNYEAQ. TCRdb redid the calling of the 5' RACE reads with MiXCR, one entry per CDR3 protein. The repertoire holds about 21,000 distinct CDR3 sequences, with around 14% as singletons. This specimen belongs to a study of neurological immune-mediated disorders. The sample taken for sequencing was PBMCs. The chain joins TRBV7-6 to TRBJ2-1, with D perhaps TRBD1 or TRBD2 (6 bases each). This TCR was sampled from a female donor with HTLV-1-associated myelopathy (HAM/TSP). In nucleotides, the CDR3 is TGTGCCAGCAAGGGGGGCGCAGGGCTGGGCAATGAGCAGTTCTTC. Its translation: CASKGGAGLGNEQFF.